This T cell receptor (beta chain) emerged from a study of shared clonotypes between healthy human individuals. Clones were read by immunoSEQ multiplex PCR, and TCRdb kept only the in-frame ones, dropping some. The repertoire includes around 510,000 clones, about 80% of them detected once, and 9.5% to 15% sits in the top ten. Per the germline V gene, CDR1 is MDHEN and CDR2 is SYDVKM. V was trimmed by 1 base and J by 2 bases, leaving 14 bases between them. The CDR3 contains 16 residues. Donation came from healthy HIV-negative adults that had no recent acute infections or vaccinations. The chain links TRBV28 to TRBJ1-2; D perhaps matches TRBD1 (6 bases). Sequencing was carried out using PBMCs. This TCR came from a middle-aged woman in good health. Some clones in this sample may be carry-over from other donors' samples. The CDR3 bases are TGTGCCAGCAGTTTATTGGGGGGCAGGGCAAACTATGGCTACACCTTC. It codes for CASSLLGGRANYGYTF.